The 17 T cell receptor beta chains given below trace back to one sample, sequenced in a study of a mutant IDH1 vaccine in newly diagnosed glioma. Regarding time point: week 47, end of study. Mutant IDH1 20-mer peptide, at 300 ug, made up each vaccine dose, with topical imiquimod. Profiled with immunoSEQ multiplex PCR; TCRdb holds only in-frame clones, not every one. This sample has tens of thousands of clones, with more than 75% found just once. Their target antigens are unknown. The sample consisted of PBMCs, taken from a glioma patient whose treatment included an IDH1 peptide vaccine. The receptors shown here come from a man aged 35 to 55 with glioma. Some clones in this sample may be carry-over from other donors' samples.

The rearrangement links TRBV4-1 to TRBJ1-6; no firm D call. V was shortened by 0 bases and J by 6 bases, with 24 bases between the two germline ends. Germline V lookup: CDR1 MGHRA, CDR2 YSYEKL. The CDR3 totals 20 residues. This CDR3 is CASSQEPHVDRALTNSPLHF. CDR3 bases: TGCGCCAGCAGCCAAGAACCCCATGTTGATAGGGCTCTTACTAATTCACCCCTCCACTTT.

The genes are TRBV10-3 and TRBJ1-1; D remains unclear. This CDR3 is 13 amino acids long. With 7 bases removed from V and 4 bases from J, the gap between germline ends came to 13 bases. Per germline, CDR1 ENHRY and CDR2 SYGVKD. The CDR3 bases are TGTGCCATCACCCCCGGGTTCGGCACTGAAGCTTTCTTT. Translated, it gives CAITPGFGTEAFF.

CDR3 loop: CASSPEGGANQPQHF. Written as DNA, the CDR3 is TGTGCCAGCAGCCCAGAGGGGGGAGCTAATCAGCCCCAGCATTTT. The rearrangement joins TRBV7-2 to TRBJ1-5, with a weak D call TRBD1 (6 bases). This CDR3 region has 15 residues. Trimming cost V 5 bases and J 4 bases, with 15 bases left between them. CDR1 and CDR2 from the germline V gene are SGHTA and FQGNSA.

This clone was observed a single time. This CDR3 reads CATSRDRRDNSPLHF. In DNA form, the CDR3 reads TGTGCCACCAGCAGAGATCGGCGGGACAATTCACCCCTCCACTTT. The chain uses TRBV15 and TRBJ1-6; D is possibly TRBD1 (5 bases). The germline V gene encodes CDR1 LNHNV and CDR2 YYDKDF (reference sequence). This CDR3 comprises 15 residues. Deletions cut 0 bases from V and 7 bases from J, with 10 bases between.

DNA of the CDR3: TGTGCCAGCAGCCAAGATTGGGGGGCCACAGATACGCAGTATTTT. This encodes CASSQDWGATDTQYF. The gene calls are TRBV14 and TRBJ2-3; either TRBD1 or TRBD2 may fit D (6 bases each). This CDR3 is built from 15 residues. The germline CDR1 and CDR2 sequences are SGHDN and FVKESK. V gave up 0 bases and J gave up 2 bases, with 9 bases separating them.

The chain links TRBV12-5 to TRBJ2-7; TRBD1 matches 7 bases. Trimming at V came to 4 bases and at J to 2 bases, leaving 8 bases not matched to a gene. The V gene's germline CDR1 is LGHNT and CDR2 FRNRAP. The CDR3 spans 15 residues. For the CDR3, the DNA is TGTGCTAGTGGTTCCAGGACAGGTAAAGCCTACGAGCAGTACTTC. Translated: CASGSRTGKAYEQYF.

This clone was seen a few times. This rearrangement joins TRBV4-3 to TRBJ2-1; 9 bases align to TRBD2. The CDR3 is 15 residues long. The ends lost 1 base at V and 5 bases at J; junction bases unmatched: 3. Germline V gene lookup returns CDR1 LGHNA and CDR2 YSLEER. CDR3 sequence (DNA): TGCGCCAGCAGCCAAGCGCGGGGGGGGAACAATGAGCAGTTCTTC. Translated: CASSQARGGNNEQFF.

The chain joins TRBV4-2 to TRBJ2-7, with D tentatively TRBD2 (6 bases). Trimming stripped 0 bases from V and 9 bases from J, with 12 bases between. CDR3 length: 13 residues. The germline gives CDR1 LGHNA, CDR2 YNFKEQ. DNA for the CDR3: TGTGCCAGCAGCCAAGAGGGGACTCTAGGGCAGTACTTC. Translation gives CASSQEGTLGQYF.

The rearrangement joins TRBV19 to TRBJ1-5, with 8 bases identical to TRBD1. Per germline, CDR1 LNHDA and CDR2 SQIVND (reference sequence). CDR3 size: 15 residues. The trim removed 6 bases at V and 0 bases at J, leaving 4 bases unmatched. CDR3 residues: CASRRQGNSNQPQHF. The CDR3 bases are TGTGCCAGTAGGCGACAGGGGAATAGCAATCAGCCCCAGCATTTT.

The chain links TRBV25-1 to TRBJ1-5; 7 bases map to TRBD1. The CDR3 has 16 residues. The V gene end was trimmed by 2 bases and the J gene end by 0 bases; junction bases not matched to a gene: 4. The germline CDR1 and CDR2 sequences are MGHDK and SYGVNS. CDR3 protein: CASSEGDRSSNQPQHF. The CDR3 DNA sequence: TGTGCCAGCAGTGAAGGGGACAGAAGTAGCAATCAGCCCCAGCATTTT.

This chain uses TRBV5-4 with TRBJ2-5; D not resolved. Per germline, CDR1 SGHNT and CDR2 YYREEE (reference sequence). This CDR3 comprises 12 residues. The germline V and J ends were trimmed by 0 bases and 4 bases, with 4 bases remaining between them. CDR3 sequence (DNA): TGTGCCAGCAGCTTGGAGGCAGAGACCCAGTACTTC. Encoded protein: CASSLEAETQYF.

The genes are TRBV15 and TRBJ2-1, with D uncertain. Trimming removed 1 base at V and 4 bases at J, with 11 bases between. Germline CDR1 reads LNHNV; CDR2 reads YYDKDF (reference sequence). This CDR3 comprises 15 residues. Here the CDR3 DNA reads TGTGCCACCAGCAGAGCCCGAGGCATGTACAATGAGCAGTTCTTC. It codes for CATSRARGMYNEQFF.

This clone was detected only once. V gene TRBV5-1 combines with J gene TRBJ2-7; D perhaps matches TRBD1 (6 bases). CDR3 length: 14 residues. Germline V lookup: CDR1 SGHRS, CDR2 YFSETQ. Trimming took 1 base from V and 4 from J, leaving 12 bases between them. CDR3 sequence: CASSLNRAHYEQYF. In nucleotides, the CDR3 is TGCGCCAGCAGCTTGAACAGGGCTCATTACGAGCAGTACTTC.

The genes are TRBV15 and TRBJ2-7; D is possibly TRBD1 (6 bases). Germline V lookup: CDR1 LNHNV, CDR2 YYDKDF (reference sequence). Trimming shortened V by 0 bases and J by 0 bases, and 9 bases separated the two germline ends. The CDR3 is made up of 15 amino acids. CDR3 in DNA: TGTGCCACCAGCAGAGATCTGGACAGCTCCTACGAGCAGTACTTC. Translated: CATSRDLDSSYEQYF. Combining the CDR3 with reference TRBV15 and TRBJ2-7 gives the whole variable domain DAMVIQNPRYQVTQFGKPVTLSCSQTLNHNVMYWYQQKSSQAPKLLFHYYDKDFNNEADTPDNFQSRRPNTSFCFLDIRSPGLGDTAMYLCATSRDLDSSYEQYFGPGTRLTVT.

V usage is TRBV29-1 and J usage is TRBJ1-1; 7 positions match TRBD1. The germline CDR1 and CDR2 sequences are SQVTM and ANQGSEA. Losses at the gene ends were 5 bases for V and 7 bases for J; bases not matched to a gene: 4. CDR3 length: 11 amino acids. CDR3 nucleotides: TGCAGCGTTCTCAGGGGGGTTGAAGCTTTCTTT. Amino acid sequence: CSVLRGVEAFF.

The genes are TRBV7-6 and TRBJ2-6; 11 bases are shared with TRBD2. This CDR3 has 17 residues. With 3 bases clipped from V and 3 bases from J, the junction kept 4 bases outside the gene matches. Looked up from germline, CDR1 is SGHVS and CDR2 is FNYEAQ. The CDR3 nucleotides read TGTGCCAGCAGCTTTAGCGGGGGGGCCTTTGGGGCCAACGTCCTGACTTTC. It yields the protein CASSFSGGAFGANVLTF.

CDR3: CASSLVRGLDEAFF. The CDR3 nucleotides are TGTGCCAGCAGTTTGGTTAGGGGGCTTGATGAAGCTTTCTTT. The chain recombines TRBV28 with TRBJ1-1; 7 bases line up with TRBD1. Germline V gives CDR1 MDHEN, CDR2 SYDVKM. V gave up 3 bases and J gave up 7 bases; unmatched junction bases: 8. The CDR3 totals 14 residues.